A selection of T cell receptor beta chains follows, all from one sample in a study of shared clonotypes between healthy human individuals. Assay: immunoSEQ multiplex PCR; the TCRdb copy retains only in-frame clones and omits some. In the table there are 2 million to 2.5 million clones, about 92% of which are singletons. Material: naive CD4+ T cells from PBMCs. Receptors originate from a man between 18 and 29 years old in good health. Some clones in this sample may be carry-over from other donors' samples. CDR3s include the opening cysteine and the closing phenylalanine or tryptophan. Fields, in order: J gene, clone size, D gene, V gene, CDR3 DNA, CDR3 protein. A D gene is named only where the DNA matches it firmly. A row's size may be missing; if present it is once, few, many or a size class.

>TRBJ1-1|.|TRBD1|TRBV5-1
TGCGCCAGCAGCTTTAGGACAGGGGAGAACACTGAAGCTTTCTTT
CASSFRTGENTEAFF
>TRBJ1-3|.|.|TRBV7-2
TGTGCCAGCAGCCTAATGTCCTCTGGAAACACCATATATTTT
CASSLMSSGNTIYF
>TRBJ2-1|.|TRBD2|TRBV6-6
TGTGCCAGCAGTCGGGCGGGAGGGCCTAACAATGAGCAGTTCTTC
CASSRAGGPNNEQFF
>TRBJ2-7|.|TRBD1|TRBV28
TGTGCCAGCAGCACAGGGGGACCCTCCTACGAGCAGTACTTC
CASSTGGPSYEQYF
>TRBJ2-2|.|.|TRBV5-1
TGCGCCAGCAGCTTGGGGGGTCTCCAGACCGGGGAGCTGTTTTTT
CASSLGGLQTGELFF
>TRBJ2-7|.|.|TRBV5-1
TGCGCCAGCAGCTTGTGGCAGTCCTACGAGCAGTACTTC
CASSLWQSYEQYF
>TRBJ2-1|.|.|TRBV6-4
TGTGCCAGCCCATCCGGCAGAGGGAGGTACTACAATGAGCAGTTCTTC
CASPSGRGRYYNEQFF
>TRBJ2-5|.|.|TRBV6-1
TGTGCCAGCACTGGGGGGGCTACGTACCAAGAGACCCAGTACTTC
CASTGGATYQETQYF
>TRBJ1-4|.|.|TRBV7-9
TGTGCCAGCAGCTTTGGGGGGGTGTCTGGTGAAAAACTGTTTTTT
CASSFGGVSGEKLFF
>TRBJ2-3|.|TRBD1|TRBV28
TGTGCCAGTGAACTTAGACAGGGGGCCACAGATACGCAGTATTTT
CASELRQGATDTQYF
>TRBJ2-7|.|TRBD2|TRBV9
TGTGCCAGCAGCCCCAGGACTAGCGGAGCCTACGAGCAGTACTTC
CASSPRTSGAYEQYF
>TRBJ2-4|.|.|TRBV4-1
TGCGCCAGCAGCCAAGATCGCGGGTCAGTCAGCTCCAAAAACATTCAGTACTTC
CASSQDRGSVSSKNIQYF
>TRBJ1-2|.|.|TRBV6-1
TGTGCCAGCAGTGAAGGCACAGGGCGGTACACCTTC
CASSEGTGRYTF
>TRBJ2-1|.|TRBD2|TRBV6-1
TGTGCCAGCAGCAAAGGACTAGCGGGGCTAGTCTTC
CASSKGLAGLVF
>TRBJ2-7|.|TRBD2|TRBV7-2
TGTGCCAGCAGCCTGGGACTATCCTACGAGCAGTACTTC
CASSLGLSYEQYF
>TRBJ1-5|.|.|TRBV11-2
TGTGCCAGCAGCGACCGGGGCCAGCCCCAGCATTTT
CASSDRGQPQHF
>TRBJ1-3|.|.|TRBV11-3
TGTGCCAGCAGCTTAGGACCGCTGGCCTCTGGAAACACCATATATTTT
CASSLGPLASGNTIYF
>TRBJ2-3|.|.|TRBV19
TGTGCCAGTAGTCCATCGGACAGTGAAGGTGGAGATACGCAGTATTTT
CASSPSDSEGGDTQYF
>TRBJ2-3|.|.|TRBV6-5
TGTGCCAGCATGGGGCAGGGGCAAATCACAGATACGCAGTATTTT
CASMGQGQITDTQYF
>TRBJ2-6|.|TRBD1|TRBV18
TGTGCCAGCTCCCACAGGGGCGCTTCGGGGGCCAACGTCCTGACTTTC
CASSHRGASGANVLTF
>TRBJ1-2|.|TRBD1|TRBV6-1
TGTGCCAGCAGTAGGACAGGGCTTGGCTACACCTTC
CASSRTGLGYTF
>TRBJ2-7|once|TRBD2|TRBV5-5
TGTGCCAGCAGCTTGAACCGACTAGCGGGAACCTACGAGCAGTACTTC
CASSLNRLAGTYEQYF
>TRBJ2-7|.|TRBD2|TRBV7-9
TGTGCCAGCAGCTCGACAGGGACTAGCGGGAGTATGAGCGAGCAGTACTTC
CASSSTGTSGSMSEQYF
>TRBJ1-4|.|.|TRBV5-4
TGTGCCAGCACCCCACGTAACGGTGAAAAACTGTTTTTT
CASTPRNGEKLFF
>TRBJ2-7|once|.|TRBV27
TGTGCCAGCAGTTTCGCGAATGCGGGTACCTCCTACGAGCAGTACTTC
CASSFANAGTSYEQYF
>TRBJ1-1|.|.|TRBV5-4
TGTGCCAGCAGCGCCCGCAACACTGAAGCTTTCTTT
CASSARNTEAFF
>TRBJ2-1|.|.|TRBV27
TGTGCCAGCAGTTTAGGGGCAAGGGGAACCTACAATGAGCAGTTCTTC
CASSLGARGTYNEQFF
>TRBJ2-2|.|.|TRBV6-4
TGTGCCAGCAGACAGGAATCGAACACCGGGGAGCTGTTTTTT
CASRQESNTGELFF
>TRBJ2-5|.|.|TRBV28
TGTGCCAGCAGCACAAACCAGGGGGAGACCCAGTACTTC
CASSTNQGETQYF
>TRBJ1-2|few|.|TRBV15
TGTGCCACCAGTCCGCCTCGGGGCTATGTGGGCTACACCTTC
CATSPPRGYVGYTF
>TRBJ2-4|.|.|TRBV7-2
TGTGCCAGCAGCTCCGGGACCATACCCAACATTCAGTACTTC
CASSSGTIPNIQYF
>TRBJ2-3|.|.|TRBV2
TGTGCCAGCGGAGTCGGCACAGATACGCAGTATTTT
CASGVGTDTQYF
>TRBJ1-2|few|.|TRBV2
TGTGCCAGCAGTGCGGAGGGAAACTATGGCTACACCTTC
CASSAEGNYGYTF
>TRBJ2-1|.|TRBD2|TRBV6-6
TGTGCCAGCAGTGGCGAACCGGGACTAGCGGGATCTGAGCAGTTCTTC
CASSGEPGLAGSEQFF
>TRBJ1-1|few|.|TRBV10-1
TGCGCCAGCAGTGAGTCCGGGGCCGTCACTGAAGCTTTCTTT
CASSESGAVTEAFF
>TRBJ2-2|.|.|TRBV2
TGTGCCAGCAGTGACGGCCAGGGTATCACCGGGGAGCTGTTTTTT
CASSDGQGITGELFF
>TRBJ1-2|.|.|TRBV29-1
TGCAGCGTGGGGGTTGTTCGCGAGGGCTACACCTTC
CSVGVVREGYTF
>TRBJ2-7|.|.|TRBV7-6
TGTGCCAGCAGCCCAAAGACTAGAGCCGCCTACGAGCAGTACTTC
CASSPKTRAAYEQYF
>TRBJ1-1|.|TRBD1|TRBV18
TGTGCCAGCTCATCGACCGGGACAGGGGGCACTGAAGCTTTCTTT
CASSSTGTGGTEAFF
>TRBJ2-7|once|.|TRBV14
TGTGCCAGCAGCCAATTCCTAGCAACCGAGCAGTACTTC
CASSQFLATEQYF
>TRBJ2-1|.|.|TRBV2
TGTGCCAGCAGTGAAGCAGGGGGGGAGTTCTTC
CASSEAGGEFF
>TRBJ2-7|.|TRBD2|TRBV28
TGTGCCAGCAGTCCCCCGACTAGCGGGAGTGACACCTACGAGCAGTACTTC
CASSPPTSGSDTYEQYF
>TRBJ2-7|.|.|TRBV4-1
TGCGCCAGCAGCCAAGGAAGGGGGGGCTCGGGCTACGAGCAGTACTTC
CASSQGRGGSGYEQYF
>TRBJ2-3|.|TRBD2|TRBV27
TGTGCCAGCAGTCCTCGACTAGCGGGAGCGGTAAATACGCAGTATTTT
CASSPRLAGAVNTQYF
>TRBJ2-2|.|TRBD2|TRBV5-1
TGCGCCAGCAGCTGGATAACTAGCGCGGGGAACACCGGGGAGCTGTTTTTT
CASSWITSAGNTGELFF
>TRBJ2-3|.|.|TRBV30
TGTGCCTGGAGTGTCGGGGCTAGCACAGATACGCAGTATTTT
CAWSVGASTDTQYF
>TRBJ2-2|few|.|TRBV19
TGTGCCAGTAGTATCTATCCCCAGCAGACCGGGGAGCTGTTTTTT
CASSIYPQQTGELFF
>TRBJ2-5|.|TRBD1|TRBV28
TGTGCCAGCGTTGACAGGGGGATTCAGACCCAGTACTTC
CASVDRGIQTQYF
>TRBJ2-3|.|TRBD2|TRBV5-1
TGCGCCAGCAGCCTCGACCTAGCGGGAGGCACAGATACGCAGTATTTT
CASSLDLAGGTDTQYF
>TRBJ2-3|.|.|TRBV10-3
TGTGCCATCAGTCCACGGGACTCCACAGATACGCAGTATTTT
CAISPRDSTDTQYF
>TRBJ2-7|.|TRBD2|TRBV14
TGTGCCAGCAGTCCGGGACTAGCGGGAGTGTCTAAGCAGTACTTC
CASSPGLAGVSKQYF
>TRBJ1-5|.|.|TRBV28
TGTGCCAGCAGCTACCAGGGCAATCAGCCCCAGCATTTT
CASSYQGNQPQHF
>TRBJ1-3|.|.|TRBV28
TGTGCCAGCAGTTTAAACCCCTCATCTGGAAACACCATATATTTT
CASSLNPSSGNTIYF